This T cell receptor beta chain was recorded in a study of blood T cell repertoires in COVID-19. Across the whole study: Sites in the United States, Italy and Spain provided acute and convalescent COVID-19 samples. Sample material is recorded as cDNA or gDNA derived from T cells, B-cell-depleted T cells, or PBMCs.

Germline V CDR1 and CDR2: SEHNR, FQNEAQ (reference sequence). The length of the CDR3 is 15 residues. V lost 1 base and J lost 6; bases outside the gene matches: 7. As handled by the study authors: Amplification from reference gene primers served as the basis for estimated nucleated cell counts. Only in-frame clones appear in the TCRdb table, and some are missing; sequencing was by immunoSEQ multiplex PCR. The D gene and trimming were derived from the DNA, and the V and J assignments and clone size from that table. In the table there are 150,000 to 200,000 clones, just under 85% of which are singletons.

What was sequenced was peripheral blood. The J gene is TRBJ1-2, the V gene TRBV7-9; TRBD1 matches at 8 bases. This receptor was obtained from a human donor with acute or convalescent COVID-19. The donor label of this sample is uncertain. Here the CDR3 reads CASSLGDRFSDGYTF. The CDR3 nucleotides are TGTGCCAGCAGCTTAGGGGACAGGTTCTCGGATGGCTACACCTTC. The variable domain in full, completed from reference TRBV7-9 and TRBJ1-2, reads DTGVSQNPRHKITKRGQNVTFRCDPISEHNRLYWYRQTLGQGPEFLTYFQNEAQLEKSRLLSDRFSAERPKGSFSTLEIQRTEQGDSAMYLCASSLGDRFSDGYTFGSGTRLTVV.